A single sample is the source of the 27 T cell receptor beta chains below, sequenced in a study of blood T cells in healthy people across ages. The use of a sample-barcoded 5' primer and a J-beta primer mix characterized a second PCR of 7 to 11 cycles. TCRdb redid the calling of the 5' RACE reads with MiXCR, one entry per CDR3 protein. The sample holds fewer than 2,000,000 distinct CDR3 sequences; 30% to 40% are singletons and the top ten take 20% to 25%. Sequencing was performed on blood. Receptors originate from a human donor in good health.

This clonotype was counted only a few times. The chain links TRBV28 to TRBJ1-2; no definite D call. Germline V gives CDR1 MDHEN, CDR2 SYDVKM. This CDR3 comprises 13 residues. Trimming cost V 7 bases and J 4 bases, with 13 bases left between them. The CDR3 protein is CASMDPGRYGYTF. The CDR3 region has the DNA TGTGCCAGCATGGACCCCGGGCGCTATGGCTACACCTTC.

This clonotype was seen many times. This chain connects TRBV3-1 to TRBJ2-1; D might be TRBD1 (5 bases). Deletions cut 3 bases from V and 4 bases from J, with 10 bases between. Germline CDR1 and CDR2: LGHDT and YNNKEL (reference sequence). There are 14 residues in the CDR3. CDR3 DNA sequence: TGTGCCAGCAGCCAGCAGGGAAATTACAATGAGCAGTTCTTC. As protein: CASSQQGNYNEQFF.

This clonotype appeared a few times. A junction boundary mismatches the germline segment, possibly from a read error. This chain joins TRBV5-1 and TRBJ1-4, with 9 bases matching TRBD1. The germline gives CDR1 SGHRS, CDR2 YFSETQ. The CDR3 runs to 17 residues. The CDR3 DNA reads TGCGCCAGCAGCCCGGGACAGGGTGAGGGAACTAATGAAGAACTGTTTTTT. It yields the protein CASSPGQGEGTNEELFF. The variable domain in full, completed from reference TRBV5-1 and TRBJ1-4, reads KAGVTQTPRYLIKTRGQQVTLSCSPISGHRSVSWYQQTPGQGLQFLFEYFSETQRNKGNFPGRFSGRQFSNSRSEMNVSTLELGDSALYLCASSPGQGEGTNEELFFGSGTQLSVL.

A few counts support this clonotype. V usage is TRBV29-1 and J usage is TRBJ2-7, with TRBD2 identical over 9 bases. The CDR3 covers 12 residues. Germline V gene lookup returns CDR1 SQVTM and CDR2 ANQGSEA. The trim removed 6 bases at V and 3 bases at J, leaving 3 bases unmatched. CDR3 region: CSVATSGYEQYF. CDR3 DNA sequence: TGCAGCGTGGCGACTAGCGGCTACGAGCAGTACTTC.

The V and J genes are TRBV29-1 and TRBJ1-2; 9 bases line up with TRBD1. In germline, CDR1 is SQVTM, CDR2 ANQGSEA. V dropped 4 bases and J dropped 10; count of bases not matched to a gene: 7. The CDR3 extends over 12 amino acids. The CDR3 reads CSVVRDRETYTF. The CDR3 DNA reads TGCAGCGTTGTGAGGGACAGGGAAACCTACACCTTC.

The CDR3 nucleotides read TGTGCCAGCAGCCAAGATCGGGACATGAGAACCTACACCTTC. This codes for CASSQDRDMRTYTF. The V gene is TRBV4-2, the J gene TRBJ1-2, with D possibly being TRBD1 (6 bases). The length of the CDR3 is 14 residues. Germline values: CDR1 LGHNA, CDR2 YNFKEQ. V was shortened by 0 bases and J by 10 bases, with 15 bases between the two germline ends.

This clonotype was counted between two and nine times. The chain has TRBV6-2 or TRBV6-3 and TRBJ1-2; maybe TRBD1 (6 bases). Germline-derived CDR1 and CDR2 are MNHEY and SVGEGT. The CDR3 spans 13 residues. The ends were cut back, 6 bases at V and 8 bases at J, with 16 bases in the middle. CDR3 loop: CASRMTGDGGYTF. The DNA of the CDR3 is TGTGCCAGCAGGATGACAGGAGACGGGGGCTACACCTTC.

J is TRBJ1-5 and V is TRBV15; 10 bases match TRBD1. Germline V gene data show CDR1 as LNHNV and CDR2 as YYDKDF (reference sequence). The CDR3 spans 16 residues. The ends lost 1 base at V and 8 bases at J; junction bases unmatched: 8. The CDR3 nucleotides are TGTGCCACCAGCAGAGGTGGGGACAGGGGTAGTAAGCCCCAGCATTTT. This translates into CATSRGGDRGSKPQHF.

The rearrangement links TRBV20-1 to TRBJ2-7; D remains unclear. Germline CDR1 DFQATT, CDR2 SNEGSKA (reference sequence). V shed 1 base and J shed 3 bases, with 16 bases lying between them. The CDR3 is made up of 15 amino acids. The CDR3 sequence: CSARVFSEKSYEQYF. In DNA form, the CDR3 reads TGCAGTGCTAGAGTCTTTTCTGAAAAAAGCTACGAGCAGTACTTC.

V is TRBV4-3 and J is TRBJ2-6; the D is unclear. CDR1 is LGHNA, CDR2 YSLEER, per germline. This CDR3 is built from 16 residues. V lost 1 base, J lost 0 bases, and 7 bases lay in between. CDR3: CASSQGYSSGANVLTF. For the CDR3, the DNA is TGCGCCAGCAGCCAAGGCTACAGCTCTGGGGCCAACGTCCTGACTTTC.

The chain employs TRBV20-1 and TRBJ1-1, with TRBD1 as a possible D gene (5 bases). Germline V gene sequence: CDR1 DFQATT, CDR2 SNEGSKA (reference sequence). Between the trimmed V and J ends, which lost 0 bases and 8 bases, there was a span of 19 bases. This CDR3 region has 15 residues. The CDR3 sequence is CSARDRTTHNGEAFF. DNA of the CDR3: TGCAGTGCTAGAGATCGGACAACTCATAACGGGGAAGCTTTCTTT.

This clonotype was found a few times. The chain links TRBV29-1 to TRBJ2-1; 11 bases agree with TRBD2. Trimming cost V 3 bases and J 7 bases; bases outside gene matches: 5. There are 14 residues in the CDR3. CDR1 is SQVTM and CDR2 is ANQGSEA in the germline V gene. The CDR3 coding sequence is TGCAGCGTTGATTTAGCGGGGGGGGTGAATGAGCAGTTCTTC. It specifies CSVDLAGGVNEQFF.

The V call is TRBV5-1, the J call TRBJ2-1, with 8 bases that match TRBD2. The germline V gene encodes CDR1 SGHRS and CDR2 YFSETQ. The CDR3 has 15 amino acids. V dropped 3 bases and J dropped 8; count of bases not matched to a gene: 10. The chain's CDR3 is CASSYTYGGAYEQFF. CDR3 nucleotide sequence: TGCGCCAGCAGCTATACGTACGGGGGGGCCTATGAGCAGTTCTTC.

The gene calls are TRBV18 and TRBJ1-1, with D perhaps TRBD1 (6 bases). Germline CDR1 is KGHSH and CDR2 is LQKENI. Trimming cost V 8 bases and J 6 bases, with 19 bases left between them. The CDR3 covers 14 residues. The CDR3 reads CASPRPYRVAEAFF. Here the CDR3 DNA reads TGTGCCAGCCCGCGACCTTACAGGGTAGCTGAAGCTTTCTTT.

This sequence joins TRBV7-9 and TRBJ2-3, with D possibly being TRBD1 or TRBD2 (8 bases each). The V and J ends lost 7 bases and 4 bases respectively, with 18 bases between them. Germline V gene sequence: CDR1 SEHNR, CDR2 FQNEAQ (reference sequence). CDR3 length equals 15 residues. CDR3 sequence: CASNRGAGGADTQYF. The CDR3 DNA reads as TGTGCCAGCAACAGGGGGGCGGGGGGTGCAGATACGCAGTATTTT.

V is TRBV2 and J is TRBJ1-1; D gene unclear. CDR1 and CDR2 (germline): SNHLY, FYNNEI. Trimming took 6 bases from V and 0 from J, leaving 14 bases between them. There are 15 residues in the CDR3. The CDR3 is CASRARTAMNTEAFF. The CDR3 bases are TGTGCCAGCAGAGCGCGGACGGCCATGAACACTGAAGCTTTCTTT.

The CDR3 DNA reads TGTGCCAGCAGCTTATCATCCTTACTAGCGGGGGCCGACAATGAGCAGTTCTTC. This codes for CASSLSSLLAGADNEQFF. V is TRBV7-2 and J is TRBJ2-1; 11 positions match TRBD2. Germline lookup yields CDR1 SGHTA and CDR2 FQGNSA. The length of the CDR3 is 18 residues. With V trimmed by 2 bases and J by 5 bases, 11 bases remained unmatched.

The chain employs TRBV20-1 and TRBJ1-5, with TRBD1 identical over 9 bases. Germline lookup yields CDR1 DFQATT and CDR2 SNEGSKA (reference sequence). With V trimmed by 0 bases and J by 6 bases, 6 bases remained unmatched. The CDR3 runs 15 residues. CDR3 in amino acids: CSARDLGQGVQPQHF. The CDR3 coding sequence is TGCAGTGCTAGAGACCTGGGACAGGGAGTTCAGCCCCAGCATTTT.

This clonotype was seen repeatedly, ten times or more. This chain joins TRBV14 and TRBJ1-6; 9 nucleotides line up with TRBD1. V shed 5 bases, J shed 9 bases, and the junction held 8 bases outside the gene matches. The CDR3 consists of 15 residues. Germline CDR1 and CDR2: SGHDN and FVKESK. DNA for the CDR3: TGTGCCAGCAGCATGGGACAGGGCTTCGCTTCACCCCTCCACTTT. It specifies CASSMGQGFASPLHF.

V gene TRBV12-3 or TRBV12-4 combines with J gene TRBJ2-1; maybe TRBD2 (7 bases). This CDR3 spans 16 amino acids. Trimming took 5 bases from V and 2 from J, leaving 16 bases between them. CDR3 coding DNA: TGTGCCAGCAGTCCAAAGGGGGGGGTTGCCTACAATGAGCAGTTCTTC. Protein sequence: CASSPKGGVAYNEQFF.

The CDR3 DNA follows: TGTGCCTGGAGGTACGGTGCATACAATGAGCAGTTCTTC. It codes for CAWRYGAYNEQFF. The chain employs TRBV30 and TRBJ2-1; D not certain. This CDR3 is built from 13 residues. Germline-derived CDR1 and CDR2 are GTSNPN and SVGIG (reference sequence). V was pared by 3 bases and J by 4 bases, with 10 bases between.

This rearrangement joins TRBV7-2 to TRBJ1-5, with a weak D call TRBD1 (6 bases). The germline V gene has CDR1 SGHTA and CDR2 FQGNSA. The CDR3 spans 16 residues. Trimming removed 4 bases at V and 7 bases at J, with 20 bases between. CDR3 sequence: CASSSQGGGSSQPQHF. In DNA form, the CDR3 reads TGTGCCAGCAGCTCCCAGGGAGGGGGGAGTAGCCAGCCCCAGCATTTT.

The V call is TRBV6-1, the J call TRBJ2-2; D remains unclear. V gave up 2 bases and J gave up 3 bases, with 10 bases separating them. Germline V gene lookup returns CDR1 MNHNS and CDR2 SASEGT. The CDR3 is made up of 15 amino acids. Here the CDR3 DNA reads TGTGCCAGCAGTGAATGGGTACATTACACCGGGGAGCTGTTTTTT. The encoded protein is CASSEWVHYTGELFF.

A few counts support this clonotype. This chain's CDR3 is CASSFAGYPTQYF. As DNA, the CDR3 is TGTGCCAGCAGCTTCGCAGGCTACCCAACGCAGTATTTT. The chain uses TRBV7-2 and TRBJ2-3; D is undetermined. V was trimmed by 3 bases and J by 9 bases, leaving 13 bases between them. The CDR3 is 13 residues long. The germline V gene encodes CDR1 SGHTA and CDR2 FQGNSA.

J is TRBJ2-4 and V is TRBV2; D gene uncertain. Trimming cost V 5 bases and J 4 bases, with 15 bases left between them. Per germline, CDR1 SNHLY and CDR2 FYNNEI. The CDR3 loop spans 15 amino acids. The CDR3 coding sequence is TGTGCCAGCAGTCCAGAGTTTGTCCTGAAAAACATTCAGTACTTC. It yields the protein CASSPEFVLKNIQYF.

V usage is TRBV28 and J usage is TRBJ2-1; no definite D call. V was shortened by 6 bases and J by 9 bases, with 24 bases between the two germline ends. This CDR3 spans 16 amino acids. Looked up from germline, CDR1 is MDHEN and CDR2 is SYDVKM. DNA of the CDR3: TGTGCCAGCAGATCCACAGCGATTTTGGTTCGCGGTGAGCAGTTCTTC. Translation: CASRSTAILVRGEQFF.

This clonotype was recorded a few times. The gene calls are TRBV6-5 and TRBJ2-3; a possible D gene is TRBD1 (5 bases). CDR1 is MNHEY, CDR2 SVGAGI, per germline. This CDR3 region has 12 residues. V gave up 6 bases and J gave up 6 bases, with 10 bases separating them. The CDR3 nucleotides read TGTGCCAGCAGGCAGGGTCGTGATACGCAGTATTTT. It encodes CASRQGRDTQYF.